This T cell receptor (beta chain) was recorded in a study of T cells in Graves' hyperthyroidism and ophthalmopathy (dated by TCRdb to the late 2010s). Looking at the study overall: Peripheral blood was sampled at the time of initial diagnosis, prior to any treatment. TCR V-J signatures able to tell the groups apart were searched for in a discovery cohort of 95 to 100 patients, of whom about 40 had Graves' ophthalmopathy and roughly 58 had stable Graves' hyperthyroidism. Prospective prediction of ophthalmopathy was tested in an independent validation cohort of 18 to 20 hyperthyroidism patients and 15 to 17 patients who later progressed to ophthalmopathy. The approximately 97 discovery patients were randomly divided into training and test sets at a 7:3 ratio. Thyroid tissue and blood T-cell repertoires from six or seven Graves' hyperthyroidism patients were also compared in the study. Once sampling was done, hyperthyroidism patients were given methimazole at a starting dose of 30 mg daily, whereas ophthalmopathy patients were given high-dose intravenous methylprednisolone. The paper describes TCR Vbeta CDR3 sequencing of 140 or so peripheral blood samples, made up of about 40 ophthalmopathy patients, 70 to 75 hyperthyroidism patients and 17 progressor patients. General conclusions and limits of the study: Most expanded thyroid clonotypes (frequency above 0.001) were also found in blood, which suggests that blood repertoires may mirror thyroid immune responses. A 13 V-J signature model separated ophthalmopathy from stable hyperthyroidism, with approximately 87% sensitivity and roughly 81% specificity in cross-validation and 80%/75% in testing. During validation, the model predicted progression to ophthalmopathy a median of about 6.3 months ahead of onset, with around 70% sensitivity and 72.22% specificity. No statistical method was used to fix the sample size in advance, and group allocation was not hidden from the investigators.

TCR beta CDR3 regions were amplified from RNA transcripts. For the first round of RT-PCR on the TCR CDR3, the HTBI primer set was used together with the Qiagen OneStep RT-PCR kit. Libraries were constructed in a second round of multiplex PCR, after which size selection and purification were carried out. Sequencing of the libraries was done on an Illumina HiSeq2000 using paired-end 100 bp reads. From the authors' description of their analysis: SOAPnuke was used to process the raw data, throwing out any read that contained adapters or uncalled bases, had a mean Phred below 15, or lacked an exact constant-primer or identifier match. COPE v1.2.5 was used to merge the high-quality paired reads, and each unique nucleotide sequence was defined as a clonotype. Clonotypes were aligned to IMGT TRBV, TRBD and TRBJ reference segments using MiTCR v1.1. Only V-J combinations with frequency above 0.0001, covering 99% to 99.2% of repertoires, were analysed. The TCS score was defined as the ratio of F50 (clonal expansion) to E x V (chaos), calculated using BLOSUM62-based TCRdist between CDR3 peptides within each V-J. Welch's t-statistics and random forest reduced 500 to 550 V-J features to 13, which were used in a naive Bayes classifier (R e1071). Through fastp at Q25 and MiXCR, TCRdb rebuilt clones from the public reads, retaining in-frame beta chains. Records with the same CDR3 protein are collapsed into one entry carrying the most frequent genes and DNA. In this record, the V and J calls reflect TCRdb's handling and not the investigators' own analysis. The sample data list roughly 650,000 distinct CDR3 sequences, and more than 15% of these were observed just once. Of the sample, 3% to 4% falls within the top ten clones.

This clonotype occurred many times. Its cognate antigen has yet to be identified. Base-call qualities are not available, and no considerably larger clone is one nucleotide away. CDR1 and CDR2 (SNHLY, FYNNEI) derive from the germline V gene. V and J are truncated by 3 bases and 1 base respectively, leaving an intervening sequence of 13 bases. The CDR3 measures 15 amino acids from cysteine to phenylalanine. Only the CDR3 region is kept as DNA, spanning 45 bases read in frame from base 1. Moderately to severely active disease, a Clinical Activity Score of at least 3, a NOSPECS grade of at least 4, and a duration under 3 months were present in ophthalmopathy patients. Exclusion was applied to patients with uncontrolled infections, other autoimmune diseases, pregnancy or lactation. Diagnoses were established on the basis of clinical symptoms, serum thyroxine and TRAb, thyroid ultrasound, and orbital computed tomography. PBMCs were isolated from more than 8 ml of fresh peripheral blood by Ficoll-Paque density gradient centrifugation. Trizol reagent was used to extract total RNA, and RNA quality was then checked on an Agilent 2100 Bioanalyzer.

This clonotype was obtained from a woman between 40 and 50 years old with Graves' ophthalmopathy. The material sequenced was blood. The chain employs TRBV2 and TRBJ2-7; possibly the D gene is TRBD2, per 6 matching bases. The CDR3 amino acid sequence is: CASSEEIAASYEQYF. The nucleotide sequence reads TGTGCCAGCAGTGAGGAAATAGCGGCTTCCTACGAGCAGTACTTC.